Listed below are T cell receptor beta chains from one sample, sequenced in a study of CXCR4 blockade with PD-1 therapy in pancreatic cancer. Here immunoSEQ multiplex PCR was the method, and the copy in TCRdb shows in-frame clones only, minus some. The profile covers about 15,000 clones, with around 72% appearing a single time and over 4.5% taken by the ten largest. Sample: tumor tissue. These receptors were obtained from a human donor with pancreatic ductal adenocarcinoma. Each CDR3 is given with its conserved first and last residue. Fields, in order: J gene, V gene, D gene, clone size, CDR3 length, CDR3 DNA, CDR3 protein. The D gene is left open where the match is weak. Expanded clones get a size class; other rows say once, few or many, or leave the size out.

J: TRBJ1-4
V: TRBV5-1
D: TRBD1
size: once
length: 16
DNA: TGCGCCAGCAGCTTCCAGGGGGCTGCAACTAATGAAAAACTGTTTTTT
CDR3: CASSFQGAATNEKLFF

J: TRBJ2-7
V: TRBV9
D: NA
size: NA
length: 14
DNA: TGTGCCAGCAGCGTAGGACCTGAGGATTACGAGCAGTACTTC
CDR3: CASSVGPEDYEQYF

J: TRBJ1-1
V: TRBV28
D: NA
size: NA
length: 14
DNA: TGTGCCAGCAGTTTGTGGGGAGGTGACACTGAAGCTTTCTTT
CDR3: CASSLWGGDTEAFF

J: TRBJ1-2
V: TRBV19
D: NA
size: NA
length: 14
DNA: TGTGCCAGTAGTATACAGGTCGCGGTCGTCGGCTACACCTTC
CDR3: CASSIQVAVVGYTF

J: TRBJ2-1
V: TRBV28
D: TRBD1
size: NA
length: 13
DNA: TGTGCCACTGGGACAGACTCCTACAATGAGCAGTTCTTC
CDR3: CATGTDSYNEQFF

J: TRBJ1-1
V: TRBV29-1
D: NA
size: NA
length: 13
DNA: TGCAGCGGGGGCCGACAGGCGAACACTGAAGCTTTCTTT
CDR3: CSGGRQANTEAFF

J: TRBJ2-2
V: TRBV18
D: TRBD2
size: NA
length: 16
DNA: TGTGCCAGCTCACCAGCGGCTAGCGGGAGAGGCGGGGAGCTGTTTTTT
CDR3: CASSPAASGRGGELFF

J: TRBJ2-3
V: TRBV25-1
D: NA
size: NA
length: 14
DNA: TGTGCCAGCAGTGGAGATCTTGTTACAGATACGCAGTATTTT
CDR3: CASSGDLVTDTQYF

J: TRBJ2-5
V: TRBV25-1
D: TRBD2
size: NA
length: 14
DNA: TGTGCCAGTACGCTAGCGGGAGGAGGGGAGACCCAGTACTTC
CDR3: CASTLAGGGETQYF

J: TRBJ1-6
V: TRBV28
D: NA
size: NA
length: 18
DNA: TGTGCCAGCAGTTTCCGCCTAGGGTGGGGGCTGGATAATTCACCCCTCCACTTT
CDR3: CASSFRLGWGLDNSPLHF

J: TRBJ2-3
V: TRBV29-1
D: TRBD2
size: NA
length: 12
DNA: TGCAGCGCCGGGACTAGCGAGGATACGCAGTATTTT
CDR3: CSAGTSEDTQYF

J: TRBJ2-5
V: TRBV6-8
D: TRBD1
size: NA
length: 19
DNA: TGTGCCAGCAGTCCGGACAGGGCTTCCGCCCCGCCCTACCAAGAGACCCAGTACTTC
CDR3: CASSPDRASAPPYQETQYF

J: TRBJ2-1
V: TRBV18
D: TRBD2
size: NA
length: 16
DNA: TGTGCCAGCACAACCGGCGCTAGCGGGAGAGGGGATGAGCAGTTCTTC
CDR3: CASTTGASGRGDEQFF

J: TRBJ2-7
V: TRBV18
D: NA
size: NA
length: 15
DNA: TGTGCCAGCTCACCACCCCGGGGGCAGACCTACGAGCAGTACTTC
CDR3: CASSPPRGQTYEQYF

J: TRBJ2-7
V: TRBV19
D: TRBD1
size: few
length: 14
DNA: TGTGCCAGTAGAAAAGAGACAGGGTCCTACGAGCAGTACTTC
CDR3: CASRKETGSYEQYF

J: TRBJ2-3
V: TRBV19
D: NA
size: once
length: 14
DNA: TGTGCCAGTAGGAAGGGGACCCACACAGATACGCAGTATTTT
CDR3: CASRKGTHTDTQYF

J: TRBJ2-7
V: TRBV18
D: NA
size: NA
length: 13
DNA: TGTGCCAGCTCACCGGACTTGATCTACGAGCAGTACTTC
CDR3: CASSPDLIYEQYF

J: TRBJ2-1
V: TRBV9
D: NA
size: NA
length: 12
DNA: TGTGCCAGCAGCGCAAACGTTGGTGAGCAGTTCTTC
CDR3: CASSANVGEQFF